This T cell receptor (beta chain) was documented in a study of shared clonotypes between healthy human individuals. This CDR3 is 16 amino acids long. Germline CDR1 reads LNHDA; CDR2 reads SQIVND (reference sequence). V was trimmed by 3 bases and J by 4 bases, leaving 15 bases between them. Cells designated naive CD8 were CD45RO-negative and were positively selected for CCR7, with terminally differentiated effector memory CD45RA+ cells excluded. The donor population consisted of healthy HIV-negative adults with no recent acute infections or vaccinations. Nashville, Tennessee was home to all donors, who were Caucasian adults. This clone came up once. Clones were sequenced by immunoSEQ multiplex PCR, and TCRdb holds only the in-frame ones, with some missing. Among some 630,000 clones, approximately 96% were seen once, and the ten largest hold roughly 0.1%.

The clonotype comes from a woman in her 30s in good health. This chain uses TRBV19 with TRBJ1-4; D gene uncertain. The sample taken for sequencing was naive CD8+ T cells sorted from blood. This CDR3 reads CASSMGPTEDNEKLFF. CDR3 nucleotides: TGTGCCAGTAGTATGGGCCCCACGGAAGATAATGAAAAACTGTTTTTT.